A single sample gave rise to the 27 T cell receptor beta chains below, sequenced in a study of T-cell reconstitution after alpha-beta-depleted transplantation in children. This sample's TCRbeta library carried unique molecular identifier barcodes. TCRdb processed the PCR reads anew with MiXCR; each CDR3 protein has one entry. Here the sample spans approximately 500,000 distinct CDR3 sequences, about a quarter being singletons. The sample in question was PBMCs, obtained before TCRalphabeta/CD19-depleted stem cell transplant. The receptor source for this set is a boy younger than two with Wiskott-Aldrich syndrome, due to receive a stem cell transplant.

This clonotype was recorded a few times. V usage is TRBV7-9 and J usage is TRBJ2-7; unclear D gene. The CDR3 loop spans 13 amino acids. Germline V CDR1 and CDR2: SEHNR, FQNEAQ (reference sequence). V lost 1 base to trimming and J lost 7 bases, with 11 bases between them. CDR3 DNA sequence: TGTGCCAGCAGCTTAGTTACGTTTGGAGAGCAGTACTTC. Protein sequence: CASSLVTFGEQYF.

In this sample, this clonotype turned up a few times. The chain links TRBV12-3 or TRBV12-4 to TRBJ2-7; 14 bases map to TRBD2. The CDR3 runs to 14 residues. Trimming took 6 bases from V and 6 from J; bases not matched to a gene: 4. CDR3 bases: TGTGCCAGCAGACGGGGACTAGCGGGAGTCGAGCAGTACTTC. As protein: CASRRGLAGVEQYF.

V usage is TRBV12-5 and J usage is TRBJ2-1; D is undetermined. V lost 0 bases and J 4 bases, leaving 16 bases between the germline ends. The CDR3 has 17 residues. The germline V gene encodes CDR1 LGHNT and CDR2 FRNRAP. The CDR3 is CASGLVSGPLGYNEQFF. CDR3 DNA sequence: TGTGCTAGTGGTTTGGTGTCGGGTCCCTTGGGGTACAATGAGCAGTTCTTC.

This clonotype has more than one count but fewer than ten. The chain has TRBV7-7 and TRBJ2-3; 9 nucleotides line up with TRBD2. Germline CDR1 SSHAT, CDR2 FNYEAQ (reference sequence). Germline trimming cut 1 base from V and 3 bases from J; bases unmatched to any gene: 8. There are 17 residues in the CDR3. The CDR3 nucleotides read TGTGCCAGCAGCTTAGGTCAAGGACTAGCGAATACAGATACGCAGTATTTT. It translates to CASSLGQGLANTDTQYF. The full variable domain, its missing parts supplied by reference TRBV7-7 and TRBJ2-3, is GAGVSQSPRYKVTKRGQDVTLRCDPISSHATLYWYQQALGQGPEFLTYFNYEAQPDKSGLPSDRFSAERPEGSISTLTIQRTEQRDSAMYRCASSLGQGLANTDTQYFGPGTRLTVL.

This clonotype was detected a few times. The chain couples TRBV10-2 to TRBJ1-4; 7 nucleotides agree with TRBD1. The germline V gene encodes CDR1 WSHSY and CDR2 SAAADI. The V and J ends lost 7 bases and 10 bases, in that order; junction bases with no gene match: 9. The CDR3 totals 13 residues. CDR3 loop: CASTRDRAGKLFF. DNA for the CDR3: TGCGCCAGCACCAGAGACAGGGCCGGAAAACTGTTTTTT.

V gene TRBV6-1 combines with J gene TRBJ1-3; 8 nucleotides align to TRBD1. Germline V gene data show CDR1 as MNHNS and CDR2 as SASEGT. V lost 4 bases, J lost 0 bases, and 2 bases stayed unmatched. The CDR3 has 15 residues. Written as DNA, the CDR3 is TGTGCCAGCAGTGCGGACAGGGACTCTGGAAACACCATATATTTT. Amino acid sequence: CASSADRDSGNTIYF.

To note about this clonotype: It is unclear where the CDR3 begins or ends on the DNA, so no DNA is shown, and the CDR3 is as TCRdb lists it. The chain uses TRBV5-1 and TRBJ2-5. Germline CDR1 is SGHRS and CDR2 is YFSETQ. The CDR3 comprises 14 residues, both ends counted. CDR3 residues: CASSLMSVQETQYF.

This clonotype has more than one count but fewer than ten. V and J are TRBV25-1 and TRBJ2-1; D unresolved. The CDR3 runs 13 residues. Germline-derived CDR1 and CDR2 are MGHDK and SYGVNS. V lost 6 bases and J 0 bases, leaving 6 bases between the germline ends. The CDR3 region is CASRGTSYNEQFF. The CDR3 bases are TGTGCCAGCAGAGGTACCTCCTACAATGAGCAGTTCTTC.

This clonotype was seen a few times. The V call is TRBV20-1, the J call TRBJ2-7; TRBD1 matches at 7 bases. Germline loops: CDR1 DFQATT, CDR2 SNEGSKA (reference sequence). Losses at the gene ends were 3 bases for V and 4 bases for J; bases not matched to a gene: 9. The CDR3 is 14 amino acids. The CDR3 region has the DNA TGCAGTGCTAGTGGCGAGACAGGGAAGTACGAGCAGTACTTC. This encodes CSASGETGKYEQYF.

This clonotype has just a few counts. The rearrangement links TRBV27 to TRBJ2-1; maybe TRBD1 (5 bases). The CDR3 is made up of 16 amino acids. V lost 3 bases and J 0 bases, leaving 12 bases between the germline ends. Germline V gene sequence: CDR1 MNHEY, CDR2 SMNVEV (reference sequence). The CDR3 nucleotides are TGTGCCAGCAGTTTTGGGCGACAGCTCTCCTACAATGAGCAGTTCTTC. Amino acid sequence: CASSFGRQLSYNEQFF.

The chain joins TRBV4-2 to TRBJ1-4, with D unresolved. CDR3 length: 13 amino acids. The V and J ends lost 2 bases and 8 bases respectively, with 9 bases between them. Germline V lookup: CDR1 LGHNA, CDR2 YNFKEQ. DNA of the CDR3: TGTGCCAGCAGCCAACCCGCAGTGGAAAAACTGTTTTTT. Its protein product is CASSQPAVEKLFF.

This clonotype was seen more than once but under ten times. The chain links TRBV5-1 to TRBJ2-1, with D perhaps TRBD2 (5 bases). Trimming removed 0 bases at V and 8 bases at J, with 9 bases between. The CDR3 consists of 13 residues. Germline CDR1 and CDR2: SGHRS and YFSETQ. CDR3 bases: TGCGCCAGCAGCTTGGGTAGCGCCGATGAGCAGTTCTTC. Amino acids: CASSLGSADEQFF.

The chain has TRBV11-2 and TRBJ2-1, with D unresolved. Trimming shortened V by 1 base and J by 3 bases, and 13 bases separated the two germline ends. CDR1 and CDR2 from the germline V gene are SGHAT and FQNNGV. This CDR3 comprises 16 residues. The CDR3 sequence: CASSLVGQPGYNEQFF. DNA of the CDR3: TGTGCCAGCAGCTTAGTAGGCCAGCCAGGCTACAATGAGCAGTTCTTC.

The V and J genes are TRBV6-1 and TRBJ2-1; tentatively, D is TRBD2 (5 bases). The CDR3 extends over 13 amino acids. Germline V lookup: CDR1 MNHNS, CDR2 SASEGT. V lost 6 bases and J lost 5, with 11 bases in between. CDR3 residues: CASREETDNEQFF. Here the CDR3 DNA reads TGTGCCAGCAGGGAGGAGACCGACAATGAGCAGTTCTTC.

The DNA of the CDR3 is TGTGCCAGCAGCTTAAGGGAGGGCCGAATCCACGAGCAGTACTTC. It encodes CASSLREGRIHEQYF. V usage is TRBV7-2 and J usage is TRBJ2-7; 7 bases fit TRBD2. This CDR3 region has 15 residues. The junction had 9 bases not matched to a gene; V was cut back by 2 bases and J by 5 bases. From germline, CDR1 is SGHTA and CDR2 FQGNSA.

The chain has TRBV30 and TRBJ1-1; D call uncertain. CDR1 and CDR2 from the germline V gene are GTSNPN and SVGIG (reference sequence). CDR3 length: 11 residues. V lost 5 bases, J lost 6 bases, and 10 bases lay in between. The DNA of the CDR3 is TGTGCCTGGCGCCCGACGGCTGAAGCTTTCTTT. This gives the protein CAWRPTAEAFF.

This clonotype was counted only a few times. The CDR3, as DNA: TGTGCCAGCAGATCCGGGACAAACGTGGACACTGAAGCTTTCTTT. Its protein product is CASRSGTNVDTEAFF. The rearrangement joins TRBV5-4 to TRBJ1-1, with a tentative D call TRBD1 (6 bases). Per germline, CDR1 SGHNT and CDR2 YYREEE (reference sequence). This CDR3 contains 15 residues. Trimming cost V 5 bases and J 3 bases, with 17 bases left between them.

V usage is TRBV5-1 and J usage is TRBJ2-5, with TRBD2 matching over 9 bases. This CDR3 has 17 amino acids. V lost 4 bases, J lost 7 bases, and 17 bases stayed unmatched. Germline V gene data show CDR1 as SGHRS and CDR2 as YFSETQ. The CDR3 reads CASSQGMVAGVVGTQYF. In DNA form, the CDR3 reads TGCGCCAGCAGCCAAGGGATGGTAGCGGGAGTTGTCGGGACCCAGTACTTC. The whole variable domain, remainder taken from reference TRBV5-1 and TRBJ2-5, is KAGVTQTPRYLIKTRGQQVTLSCSPISGHRSVSWYQQTPGQGLQFLFEYFSETQRNKGNFPGRFSGRQFSNSRSEMNVSTLELGDSALYLCASSQGMVAGVVGTQYFGPGTRLLVL.

This clonotype turned up a few times. The J gene is TRBJ1-2, the V gene TRBV4-2; D gene uncertain. Germline V CDR1 and CDR2: LGHNA, YNFKEQ. The CDR3 has 14 amino acids. V lost 0 bases to trimming and J lost 6 bases, with 11 bases between them. The CDR3 here is CASSQDPGRDGYTF. The CDR3 DNA follows: TGTGCCAGCAGCCAAGACCCCGGGAGGGATGGCTACACCTTC.

This CDR3 reads CASSLSTAPQFF. DNA for the CDR3: TGTGCCAGCAGCCTATCCACGGCTCCCCAGTTCTTC. This chain joins TRBV14 and TRBJ2-1; D gene unclear. The CDR3 contains 12 residues. Deletions cut 4 bases from V and 13 bases from J, with 14 bases between. CDR1 and CDR2 from the germline V gene are SGHDN and FVKESK.

The chain employs TRBV12-3 or TRBV12-4 and TRBJ2-4; D remains ambiguous. This CDR3 is built from 13 residues. Trimming removed 2 bases at V and 5 bases at J, with 7 bases between. In DNA form, the CDR3 reads TGTGCCAGCAGTTTATTGGGTGAAAACATTCAGTACTTC. Protein: CASSLLGENIQYF.

CDR3 nucleotides: TGCGCCAGCAGCCCGGCGGGTTCGAGGGACTACGAGCAGTACTTC. It codes for CASSPAGSRDYEQYF. The chain employs TRBV5-1 and TRBJ2-7, with D perhaps matching TRBD2 (5 bases). In germline, CDR1 is SGHRS, CDR2 YFSETQ. Between the trimmed V and J ends, which lost 4 bases and 3 bases, there was a span of 17 bases. The CDR3 is made up of 15 amino acids.

This chain links TRBV13 with TRBJ2-1; 7 bases are a match to TRBD2. The CDR3 has 13 amino acids. CDR1 is PRHDT, CDR2 FYEKMQ, per germline (reference sequence). With 6 bases clipped from V and 10 bases from J, the junction kept 9 bases outside the gene matches. CDR3 region: CASSDEREGEQFF. The CDR3 DNA follows: TGTGCCAGCAGTGACGAGCGGGAAGGAGAGCAGTTCTTC.

V is TRBV24-1 and J is TRBJ2-5; a possible D gene is TRBD1 (5 bases). This CDR3 has 14 amino acids. The V end was cut by 3 bases, the J end by 1 base, with 8 bases between. The germline gives CDR1 KGHDR, CDR2 SFDVKD. The CDR3 bases are TGTGCCACCAGTGATATGACAGCCCAAGAGACCCAGTACTTC. Translation gives CATSDMTAQETQYF.

The V and J genes are TRBV5-1 and TRBJ2-7, with TRBD1 matching over 10 bases. CDR1 SGHRS and CDR2 YFSETQ come from the germline V gene. The CDR3 runs to 16 residues. V dropped 0 bases and J dropped 4; count of bases not matched to a gene: 7. The CDR3 sequence is CASSLAPGQGIYEQYF. The CDR3 DNA is TGCGCCAGCAGCTTGGCCCCGGGACAGGGGATTTACGAGCAGTACTTC. The full variable domain, with the rest looked up from reference TRBV5-1 and TRBJ2-7, is KAGVTQTPRYLIKTRGQQVTLSCSPISGHRSVSWYQQTPGQGLQFLFEYFSETQRNKGNFPGRFSGRQFSNSRSEMNVSTLELGDSALYLCASSLAPGQGIYEQYFGPGTRLTVT.

The chain employs TRBV6-2 or TRBV6-3 and TRBJ2-5, with 8 bases fitting TRBD2. V trimming: 6 bases; J trimming: 4 bases; junction bases outside the gene matches: 10. The germline CDR1 and CDR2 sequences are MNHEY and SVGEGT. This CDR3 is 15 amino acids long. This CDR3 reads CASRRSGSGPETQYF. Here the CDR3 DNA reads TGTGCCAGCAGGCGAAGCGGGAGCGGCCCAGAGACCCAGTACTTC.

The V gene is TRBV12-3 or TRBV12-4, the J gene TRBJ1-1; D is perhaps TRBD1 (5 bases). The CDR3 covers 15 residues. Between the trimmed V and J ends, which lost 2 bases and 4 bases, there was a span of 14 bases. CDR3 DNA sequence: TGTGCCAGCAGTTTATTTGGGGGAAGTGGCACTGAAGCTTTCTTT. It encodes CASSLFGGSGTEAFF.